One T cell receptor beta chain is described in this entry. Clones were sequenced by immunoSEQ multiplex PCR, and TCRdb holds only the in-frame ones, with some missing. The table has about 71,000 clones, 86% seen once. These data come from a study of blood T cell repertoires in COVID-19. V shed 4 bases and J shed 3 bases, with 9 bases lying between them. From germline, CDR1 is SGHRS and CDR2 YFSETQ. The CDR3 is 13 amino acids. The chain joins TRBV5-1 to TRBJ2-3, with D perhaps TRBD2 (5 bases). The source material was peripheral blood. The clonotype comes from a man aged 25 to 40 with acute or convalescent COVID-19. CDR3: CASSRGGTDTQYF. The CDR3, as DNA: TGCGCCAGCAGCAGAGGCGGGACAGATACGCAGTATTTT.